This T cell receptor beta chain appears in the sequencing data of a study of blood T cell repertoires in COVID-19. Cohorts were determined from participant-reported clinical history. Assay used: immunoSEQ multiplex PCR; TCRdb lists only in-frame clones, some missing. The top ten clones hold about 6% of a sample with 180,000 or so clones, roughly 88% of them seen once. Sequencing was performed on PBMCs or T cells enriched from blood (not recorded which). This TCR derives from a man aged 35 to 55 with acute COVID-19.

The CDR3 is CASSQAFGGATDTQYF. The CDR3 DNA reads TGTGCCAGCAGCCAAGCGTTCGGGGGAGCCACAGATACGCAGTATTTT. V gene TRBV4-2 combines with J gene TRBJ2-3; D possibly corresponds to TRBD2 (6 bases). From germline, CDR1 is LGHNA and CDR2 YNFKEQ. The CDR3 loop spans 16 amino acids. Trimming stripped 1 base from V and 2 bases from J, with 13 bases between.